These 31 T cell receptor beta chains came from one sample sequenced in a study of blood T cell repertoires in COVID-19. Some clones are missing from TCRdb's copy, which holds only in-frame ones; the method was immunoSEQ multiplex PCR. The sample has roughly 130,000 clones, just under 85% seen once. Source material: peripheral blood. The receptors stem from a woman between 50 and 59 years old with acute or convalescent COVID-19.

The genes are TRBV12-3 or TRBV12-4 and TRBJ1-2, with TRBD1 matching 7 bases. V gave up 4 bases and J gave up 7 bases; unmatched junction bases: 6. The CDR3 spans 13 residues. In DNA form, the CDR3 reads TGTGCCAGCAGTTCTATTCAGGGGGGTGGCTACACCTTC. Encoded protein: CASSSIQGGGYTF.

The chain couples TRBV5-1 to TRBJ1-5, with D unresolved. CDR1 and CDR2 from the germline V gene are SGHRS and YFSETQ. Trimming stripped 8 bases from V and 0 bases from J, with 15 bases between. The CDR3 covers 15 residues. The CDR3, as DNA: TGCGCCAGTAGCCCCGGATCAGGTAGCAATCAGCCCCAGCATTTT. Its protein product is CASSPGSGSNQPQHF.

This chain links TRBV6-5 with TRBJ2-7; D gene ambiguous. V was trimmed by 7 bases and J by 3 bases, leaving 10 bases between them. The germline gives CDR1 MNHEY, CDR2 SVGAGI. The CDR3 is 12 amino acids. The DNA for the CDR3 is TGTGCCAGCACTCCAGGTTACTACGAGCAGTACTTC. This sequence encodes CASTPGYYEQYF.

CDR3 sequence: CASSPRRDSNEKLFF. The CDR3 DNA sequence: TGTGCCAGCAGCCCCCGTCGGGACAGTAATGAAAAACTGTTTTTT. J is TRBJ1-4 and V is TRBV6-6, with TRBD1 identical over 7 bases. The CDR3 is 15 residues long. V was clipped by 6 bases and J by 4 bases; unmatched bases: 8. In germline, CDR1 is MNHNY, CDR2 SVGAGI (reference sequence).

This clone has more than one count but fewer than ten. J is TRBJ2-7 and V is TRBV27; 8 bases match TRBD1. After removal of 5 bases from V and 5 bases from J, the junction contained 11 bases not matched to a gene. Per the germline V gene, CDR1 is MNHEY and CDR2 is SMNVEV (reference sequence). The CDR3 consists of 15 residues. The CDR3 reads CASSKRDRISDEQYF. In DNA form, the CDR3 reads TGTGCCAGCAGTAAACGGGACAGGATATCGGACGAGCAGTACTTC.

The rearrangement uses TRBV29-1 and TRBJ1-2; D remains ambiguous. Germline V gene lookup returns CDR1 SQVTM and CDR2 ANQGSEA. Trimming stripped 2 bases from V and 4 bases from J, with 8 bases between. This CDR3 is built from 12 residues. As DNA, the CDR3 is TGCAGCGTTGAATCCAGGCCCTATGGCTACACCTTC. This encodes CSVESRPYGYTF.

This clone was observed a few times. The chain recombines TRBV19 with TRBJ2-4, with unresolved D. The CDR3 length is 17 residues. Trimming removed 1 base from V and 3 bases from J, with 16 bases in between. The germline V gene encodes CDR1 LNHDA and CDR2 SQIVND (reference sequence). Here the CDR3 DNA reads TGTGCCAGTAGTATAGGAATCTCTCGGCGAGGCAAAAACATTCAGTACTTC. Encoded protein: CASSIGISRRGKNIQYF.

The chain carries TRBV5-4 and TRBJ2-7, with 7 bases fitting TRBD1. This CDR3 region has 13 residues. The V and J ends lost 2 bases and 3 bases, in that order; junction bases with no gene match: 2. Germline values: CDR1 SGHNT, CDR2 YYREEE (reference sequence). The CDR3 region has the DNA TGTGCCAGCAGCTTAGGACAGGACTACGAGCAGTACTTC. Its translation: CASSLGQDYEQYF.

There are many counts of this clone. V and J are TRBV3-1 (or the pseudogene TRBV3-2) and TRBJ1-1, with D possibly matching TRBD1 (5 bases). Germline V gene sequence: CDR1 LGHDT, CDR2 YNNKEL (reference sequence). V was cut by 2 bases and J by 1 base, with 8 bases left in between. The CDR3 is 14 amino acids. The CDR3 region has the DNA TGTGCCAGCAGCCAAAACACAGGGAACACTGAAGCTTTCTTT. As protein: CASSQNTGNTEAFF.

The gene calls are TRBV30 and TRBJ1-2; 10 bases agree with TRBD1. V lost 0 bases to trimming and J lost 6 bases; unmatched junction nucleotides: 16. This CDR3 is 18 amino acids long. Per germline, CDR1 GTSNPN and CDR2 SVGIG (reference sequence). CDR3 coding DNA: TGTGCCTGGAGTGTACTCCCCTGGAGACAGGGGGCGGGAGATGGCTACACCTTC. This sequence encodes CAWSVLPWRQGAGDGYTF.

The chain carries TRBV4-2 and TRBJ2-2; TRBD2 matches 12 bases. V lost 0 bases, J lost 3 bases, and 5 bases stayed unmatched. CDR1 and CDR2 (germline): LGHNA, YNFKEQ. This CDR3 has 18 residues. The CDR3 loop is CASSQELAGGRDTGELFF. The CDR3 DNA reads TGTGCCAGCAGCCAAGAACTAGCGGGGGGTCGGGACACCGGGGAGCTGTTTTTT.

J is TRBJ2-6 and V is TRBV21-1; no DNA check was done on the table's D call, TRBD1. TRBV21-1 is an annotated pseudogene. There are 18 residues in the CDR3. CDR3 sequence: CASSKAGTGFSGANVLTF. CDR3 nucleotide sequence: TGTGCCAGCAGCAAAGCCGGGACAGGGTTCTCTGGGGCCAACGTCCTGACTTTC.

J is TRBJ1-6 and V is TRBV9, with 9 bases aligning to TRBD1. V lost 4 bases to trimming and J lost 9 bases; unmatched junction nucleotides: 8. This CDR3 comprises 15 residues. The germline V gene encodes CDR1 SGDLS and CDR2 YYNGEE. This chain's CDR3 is CASSPRTGASSPLHF. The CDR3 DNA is TGTGCCAGCAGCCCCCGGACAGGGGCTAGTTCACCCCTCCACTTT.

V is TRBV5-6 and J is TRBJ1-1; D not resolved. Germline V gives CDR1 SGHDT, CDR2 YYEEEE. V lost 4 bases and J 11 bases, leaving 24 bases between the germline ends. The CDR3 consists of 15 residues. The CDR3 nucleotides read TGTGCCAGCAGCGGTTGGAGGGAGAGGGAGGAGGCGGCTTTCTTT. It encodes CASSGWREREEAAFF.

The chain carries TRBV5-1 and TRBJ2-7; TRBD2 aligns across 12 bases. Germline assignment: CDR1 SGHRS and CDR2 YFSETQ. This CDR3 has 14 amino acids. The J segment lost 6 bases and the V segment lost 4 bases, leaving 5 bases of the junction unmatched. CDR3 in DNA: TGCGCCAGCAGCAACGGACTAGCGGGGCCCGAGCAGTACTTC. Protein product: CASSNGLAGPEQYF.

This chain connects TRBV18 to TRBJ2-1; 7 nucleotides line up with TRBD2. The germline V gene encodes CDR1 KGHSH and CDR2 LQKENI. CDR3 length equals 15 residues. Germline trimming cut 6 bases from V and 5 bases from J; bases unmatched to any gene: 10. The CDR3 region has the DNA TGTGCCAGCTCTACCGGGACTAATTATAACAATGAGCAGTTCTTC. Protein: CASSTGTNYNNEQFF.

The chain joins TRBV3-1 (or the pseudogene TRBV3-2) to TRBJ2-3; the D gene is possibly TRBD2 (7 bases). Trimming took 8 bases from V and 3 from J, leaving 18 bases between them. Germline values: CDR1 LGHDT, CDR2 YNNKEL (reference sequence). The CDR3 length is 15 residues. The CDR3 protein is CASSAMGGLTDTQYF. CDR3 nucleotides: TGTGCCAGCTCGGCGATGGGGGGGCTGACAGATACGCAGTATTTT.

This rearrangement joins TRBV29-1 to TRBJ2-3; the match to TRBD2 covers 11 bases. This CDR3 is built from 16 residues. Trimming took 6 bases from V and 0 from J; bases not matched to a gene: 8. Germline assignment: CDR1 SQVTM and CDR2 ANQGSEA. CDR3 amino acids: CSVKTSGDPSTDTQYF. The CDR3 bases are TGCAGCGTCAAGACTAGCGGGGACCCAAGCACAGATACGCAGTATTTT.

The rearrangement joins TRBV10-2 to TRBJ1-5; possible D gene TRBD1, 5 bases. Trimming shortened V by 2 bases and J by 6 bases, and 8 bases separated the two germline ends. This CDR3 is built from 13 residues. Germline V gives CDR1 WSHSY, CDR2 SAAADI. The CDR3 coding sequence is TGCGCCAGCAGTGAGACAGGTATTCAGCCCCAGCATTTT. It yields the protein CASSETGIQPQHF.

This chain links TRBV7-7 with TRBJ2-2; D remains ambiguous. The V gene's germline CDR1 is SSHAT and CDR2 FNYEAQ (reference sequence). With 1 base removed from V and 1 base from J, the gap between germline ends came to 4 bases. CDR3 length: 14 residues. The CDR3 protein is CASSLVLNTGELFF. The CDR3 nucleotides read TGTGCCAGCAGCTTAGTCCTGAACACCGGGGAGCTGTTTTTT.

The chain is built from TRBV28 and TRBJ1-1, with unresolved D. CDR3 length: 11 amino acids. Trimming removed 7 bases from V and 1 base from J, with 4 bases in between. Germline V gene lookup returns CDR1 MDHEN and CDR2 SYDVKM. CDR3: CASTSNTEAFF. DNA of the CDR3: TGTGCCAGCACCTCGAACACTGAAGCTTTCTTT. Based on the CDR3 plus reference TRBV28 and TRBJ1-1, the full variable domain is DVKVTQSSRYLVKRTGEKVFLECVQDMDHENMFWYRQDPGLGLRLIYFSYDVKMKEKGDIPEGYSVSREKKERFSLILESASTNQTSMYLCASTSNTEAFFGQGTRLTVV.

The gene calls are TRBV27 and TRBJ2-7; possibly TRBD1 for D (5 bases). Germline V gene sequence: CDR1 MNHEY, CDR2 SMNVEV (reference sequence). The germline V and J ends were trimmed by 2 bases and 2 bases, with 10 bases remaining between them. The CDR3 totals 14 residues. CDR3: CASSLTGGTYEQYF. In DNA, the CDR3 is TGTGCCAGCAGTTTAACAGGCGGAACCTACGAGCAGTACTTC.

The CDR3 coding sequence is TGTGCCAGCAGCTTGAACAGAGTGAACACTGAAGCTTTCTTT. Protein: CASSLNRVNTEAFF. This chain joins TRBV14 and TRBJ1-1; D is unresolved. Per the germline V gene, CDR1 is SGHDN and CDR2 is FVKESK. Between the trimmed V and J ends, which lost 5 bases and 0 bases, there was a span of 10 bases. CDR3 length equals 14 residues.

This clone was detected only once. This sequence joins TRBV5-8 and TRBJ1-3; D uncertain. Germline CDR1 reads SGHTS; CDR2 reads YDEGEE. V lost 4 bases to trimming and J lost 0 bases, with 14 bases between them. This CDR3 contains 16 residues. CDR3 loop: CASSPGLFSSGNTIYF. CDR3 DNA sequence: TGTGCCAGCAGCCCAGGTCTCTTCAGCTCTGGAAACACCATATATTTT.

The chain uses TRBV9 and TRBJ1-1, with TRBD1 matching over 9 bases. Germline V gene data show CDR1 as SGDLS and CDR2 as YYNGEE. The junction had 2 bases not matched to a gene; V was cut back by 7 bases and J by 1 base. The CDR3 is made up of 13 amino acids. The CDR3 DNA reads TGTGCCAGCGGGACAGGGTGGAACACTGAAGCTTTCTTT. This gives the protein CASGTGWNTEAFF.

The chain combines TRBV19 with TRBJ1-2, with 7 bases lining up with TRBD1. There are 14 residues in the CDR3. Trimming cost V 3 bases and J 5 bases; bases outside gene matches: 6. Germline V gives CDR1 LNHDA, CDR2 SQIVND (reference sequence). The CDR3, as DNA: TGTGCCAGTAGTATCACAGGGGCGGTTTATGGCTACACCTTC. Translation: CASSITGAVYGYTF.

The DNA for the CDR3 is TGTGCCAGCAGTTTATTGGACAGGCTTGAAGCTTTCTTT. Translating it yields CASSLLDRLEAFF. The V gene is TRBV27, the J gene TRBJ1-1; 7 bases line up with TRBD1. Trimming took 1 base from V and 7 from J; bases not matched to a gene: 3. The CDR3 is 13 residues long. Germline V CDR1 and CDR2: MNHEY, SMNVEV (reference sequence).

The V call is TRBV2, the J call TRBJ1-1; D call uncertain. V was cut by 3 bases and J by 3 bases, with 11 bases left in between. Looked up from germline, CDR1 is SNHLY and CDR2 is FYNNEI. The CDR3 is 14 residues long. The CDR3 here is CASSERALDTEAFF. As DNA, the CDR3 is TGTGCCAGCAGTGAGAGGGCCTTGGACACTGAAGCTTTCTTT.

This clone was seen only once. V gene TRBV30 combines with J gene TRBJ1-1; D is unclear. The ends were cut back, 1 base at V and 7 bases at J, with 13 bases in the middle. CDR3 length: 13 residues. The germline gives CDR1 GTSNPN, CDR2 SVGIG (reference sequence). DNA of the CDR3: TGTGCCTGGAGTGGAAGGCTGAGAGGTGAAGCTTTCTTT. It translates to CAWSGRLRGEAFF.

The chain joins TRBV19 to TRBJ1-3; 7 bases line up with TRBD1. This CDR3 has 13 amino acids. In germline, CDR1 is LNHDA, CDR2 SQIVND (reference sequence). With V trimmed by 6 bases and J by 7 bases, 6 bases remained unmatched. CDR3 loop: CASSPDRWNTIYF. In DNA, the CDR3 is TGTGCCAGTAGCCCGGACAGGTGGAACACCATATATTTT.

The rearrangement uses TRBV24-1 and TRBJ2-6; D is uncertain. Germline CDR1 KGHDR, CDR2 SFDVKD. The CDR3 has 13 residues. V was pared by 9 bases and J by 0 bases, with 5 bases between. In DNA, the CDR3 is TGTGCCACCGGCCGCTCTGGGGCCAACGTCCTGACTTTC. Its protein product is CATGRSGANVLTF.